The 30 T cell receptor beta chains reported below all come from one sample, sequenced in a study of graft-versus-host responses after intestinal transplantation. TCRdb's copy holds only in-frame clones and misses some; the assay was immunoSEQ multiplex PCR. The sample lists roughly 23,000 clones; 85% to 95% were seen once. The material was PBMCs, obtained about 41 days after intestinal transplant. These receptor sequences come from a human patient who received an intestinal transplant, so some T cells may come from the graft donor.

The chain recombines TRBV6-6 with TRBJ1-1; TRBD1 agrees at 12 bases. The V and J ends lost 2 bases and 11 bases, in that order; junction bases with no gene match: 12. Germline CDR1 is MNHNY and CDR2 is SVGAGI (reference sequence). The CDR3 totals 16 residues. CDR3: CASSYPRRDRGLSAFF. The CDR3 DNA follows: TGTGCCAGCAGTTACCCGCGAAGGGACAGGGGGCTGAGTGCTTTCTTT.

The V call is TRBV15, the J call TRBJ1-1, with D unclear. This CDR3 has 14 residues. Trimming removed 1 base at V and 0 bases at J, with 6 bases between. Germline V lookup: CDR1 LNHNV, CDR2 YYDKDF (reference sequence). As DNA, the CDR3 is TGTGCCACCAGCAGAGTACCAGTGAACACTGAAGCTTTCTTT. The encoded protein is CATSRVPVNTEAFF.

This rearrangement joins TRBV25-1 to TRBJ2-1, with 8 bases matching TRBD1. V lost 7 bases, J lost 2 bases, and 4 bases stayed unmatched. The CDR3 totals 14 residues. Looked up from germline, CDR1 is MGHDK and CDR2 is SYGVNS. CDR3 sequence reads: CASTPGGPYNEQFF. As DNA, the CDR3 is TGTGCCAGCACCCCAGGGGGCCCCTACAATGAGCAGTTCTTC.

CDR3: CASSPHYEQYF. CDR3 nucleotide sequence: TGTGCCAGCAGTCCACACTACGAGCAGTACTTC. J is TRBJ2-7 and V is TRBV6-9; D is undetermined. Trimming took off 5 bases at V and 3 bases at J, with 5 bases between the two ends. The CDR3 contains 11 residues. From germline, CDR1 is MNHGY and CDR2 SVAAGI.

This chain links TRBV6-5 with TRBJ2-2; TRBD1 agrees at 7 bases. Germline V gives CDR1 MNHEY, CDR2 SVGAGI. J lost 1 base, V lost 4 bases, and 3 bases had no gene match. The CDR3 has 15 amino acids. CDR3 nucleotides: TGTGCCAGCAGTTGGGGACAGCTGAACACCGGGGAGCTGTTTTTT. This sequence encodes CASSWGQLNTGELFF.

As concerns this clone: Compared with germline, one end of the junction differs, possibly owing to a read error. V and J are TRBV7-8 and TRBJ2-5, with D possibly being TRBD2 (6 bases). The closer fit of TRBJ2-7 to the DNA end suggests the J call may be wrong. This CDR3 region has 14 residues. Germline CDR1 and CDR2: SGHVS and FQNEAQ. CDR3 in amino acids: CASSLVGGTYEQYF. The CDR3, as DNA: TGTGCCAGCAGTTTAGTCGGCGGGACCTACGAGCAGTACTTC.

The chain employs TRBV14 and TRBJ2-1, with TRBD2 matching over 12 bases. Germline-derived CDR1 and CDR2 are SGHDN and FVKESK. The CDR3 loop spans 17 amino acids. V lost 5 bases and J lost 1; bases outside the gene matches: 6. In nucleotides, the CDR3 is TGTGCCAGCAGCAGAAGACTAGCGGGAGCGTCCTACAATGAGCAGTTCTTC. The encoded protein is CASSRRLAGASYNEQFF. The variable domain in full, with the rest retrieved from reference TRBV14 and TRBJ2-1, is EAGVTQFPSHSVIEKGQTVTLRCDPISGHDNLYWYRRVMGKEIKFLLHFVKESKQDESGMPNNRFLAERTGGTYSTLKVQPAELEDSGVYFCASSRRLAGASYNEQFFGPGTRLTVL.

The rearrangement links TRBV7-3 to TRBJ2-7; 8 bases match TRBD2. The CDR3 has 14 amino acids. Germline CDR1 is SGHTA and CDR2 is FQGTGA. The junction had 5 bases not matched to a gene; V was cut back by 5 bases and J by 2 bases. The CDR3 reads CASSRTSPPYEQYF. CDR3 coding DNA: TGTGCCAGCAGCCGGACTAGCCCGCCCTACGAGCAGTACTTC.

The CDR3 coding sequence is TGCGCCAGCAGCCTTCGGGGGGCCAGGGGAAAACTGTTTTTT. This codes for CASSLRGARGKLFF. The chain combines TRBV5-1 with TRBJ1-4; possible D gene TRBD1, 6 bases. CDR3 length equals 14 residues. In germline, CDR1 is SGHRS, CDR2 YFSETQ. The ends were cut back, 4 bases at V and 10 bases at J, with 17 bases in the middle.

This clone was seen once. The chain couples TRBV9 to TRBJ1-2; the match to TRBD1 covers 8 bases. The CDR3 loop spans 14 amino acids. CDR1 SGDLS and CDR2 YYNGEE come from the germline V gene. After removal of 3 bases from V and 2 bases from J, the junction contained 3 bases not matched to a gene. The CDR3 protein is CASSARTGNYGYTF. For the CDR3, the DNA is TGTGCCAGCAGCGCCAGGACAGGGAACTATGGCTACACCTTC.

The CDR3 bases are TGTGCCAGCAGCGCCCATGAGGCCCCTTACAATGAGCAGTTCTTC. Amino acid sequence: CASSAHEAPYNEQFF. The V call is TRBV9, the J call TRBJ2-1; D remains unclear. The germline CDR1 and CDR2 sequences are SGDLS and YYNGEE. CDR3 length: 15 residues. V was clipped by 3 bases and J by 4 bases, with 14 bases between them.

In this sample, this clone turned up once. This chain links TRBV11-1 with TRBJ2-1; D perhaps matches TRBD1 (6 bases). CDR1 SGHAT and CDR2 FQDESV come from the germline V gene (reference sequence). CDR3 length: 16 amino acids. The V and J ends lost 1 base and 10 bases respectively, with 20 bases between them. CDR3 in amino acids: CASSLEDRSRGEEQFF. CDR3 DNA sequence: TGTGCCAGCAGCTTAGAGGACAGAAGCCGAGGTGAGGAGCAGTTCTTC.

This clone has just a few counts. The CDR3 spells CASSAWDRPRYGYTF. The CDR3, as DNA: TGTGCCAGCAGCGCTTGGGACCGCCCCCGCTATGGCTACACCTTC. This sequence joins TRBV9 and TRBJ1-2, with TRBD1 as a possible D gene (5 bases). Germline lookup yields CDR1 SGDLS and CDR2 YYNGEE. The CDR3 length is 15 residues. V lost 3 bases and J lost 4, with 16 bases in between.

The chain has TRBV30 and TRBJ2-3; D gene uncertain. The V gene's germline CDR1 is GTSNPN and CDR2 SVGIG (reference sequence). The CDR3 totals 14 residues. Trimming stripped 3 bases from V and 1 base from J, with 11 bases between. The CDR3 DNA reads as TGTGCCTGGAGGCTGAAGGGCGGCACAGATACGCAGTATTTT. Protein: CAWRLKGGTDTQYF.

The CDR3 nucleotides are TGTGCCAGCAGCCCCGGATGGTACAATGAGCAGTTCTTC. It yields the protein CASSPGWYNEQFF. V gene TRBV9 combines with J gene TRBJ2-1; D uncertain. The V end was cut by 4 bases, the J end by 4 bases, with 9 bases between. This CDR3 spans 13 amino acids. CDR1 and CDR2 (germline): SGDLS, YYNGEE.

This chain connects TRBV5-1 to TRBJ2-1; possible D gene TRBD1, 5 bases. The length of the CDR3 is 17 residues. CDR1 SGHRS and CDR2 YFSETQ come from the germline V gene. V shed 4 bases and J shed 4 bases, with 21 bases lying between them. The CDR3 reads CASSPTNRQILYNEQFF. CDR3 coding DNA: TGCGCCAGCAGCCCCACTAATCGACAGATCCTTTACAATGAGCAGTTCTTC.

The CDR3 loop reads CASSPRPENYEQYF. The CDR3 DNA follows: TGTGCCAGCAGCCCCCGACCCGAGAACTACGAGCAGTACTTC. The chain has TRBV13 and TRBJ2-7, with D unresolved. The length of the CDR3 is 14 residues. V lost 5 bases and J 3 bases, leaving 14 bases between the germline ends. Germline-derived CDR1 and CDR2 are PRHDT and FYEKMQ (reference sequence).

The rearrangement uses TRBV7-2 and TRBJ2-7; TRBD2 might be the D (6 bases). This CDR3 is 15 amino acids long. Trimming removed 4 bases at V and 0 bases at J, with 13 bases between. CDR1 SGHTA and CDR2 FQGNSA come from the germline V gene. The CDR3 nucleotides read TGTGCCAGCAGCTGGAATAGCGGTTACTCCTACGAGCAGTACTTC. The encoded protein is CASSWNSGYSYEQYF.

The chain employs TRBV9 and TRBJ1-4, with a tentative D call TRBD1 (6 bases). Germline lookup yields CDR1 SGDLS and CDR2 YYNGEE. The CDR3 spans 15 residues. V lost 4 bases to trimming and J lost 0 bases, with 10 bases between them. CDR3 residues: CASSYGTTTNEKLFF. The CDR3 region has the DNA TGTGCCAGCAGCTATGGGACAACAACTAATGAAAAACTGTTTTTT.

The chain couples TRBV28 to TRBJ2-1, with 7 bases matching TRBD2. The CDR3 contains 13 residues. The V gene end was trimmed by 7 bases and the J gene end by 10 bases; junction bases not matched to a gene: 10. Germline CDR1 reads MDHEN; CDR2 reads SYDVKM. CDR3 sequence (DNA): TGTGCCAGCACCTTGTCACAGCGGGGCGAGCAGTTCTTC. This translates into CASTLSQRGEQFF.

The chain uses TRBV6-5 and TRBJ2-3, with 11 positions matching TRBD1. The CDR3 is 15 amino acids. Trimming at V came to 2 bases and at J to 5 bases, leaving 3 bases not matched to a gene. CDR1 is MNHEY, CDR2 SVGAGI, per germline. CDR3 loop: CASSYRTGGRDTQYF. In nucleotides, the CDR3 is TGTGCCAGCAGTTACCGGACAGGGGGCAGAGATACGCAGTATTTT.

J is TRBJ2-7 and V is TRBV7-8; tentative D call: TRBD2 (5 bases). Germline V gene sequence: CDR1 SGHVS, CDR2 FQNEAQ. The CDR3 covers 14 residues. Deletions cut 5 bases from V and 3 bases from J, with 14 bases between. The CDR3 region has the DNA TGTGCCAGCAGCGGGCCGAGAAGCGGCTACGAGCAGTACTTC. It is translated as CASSGPRSGYEQYF.

The V gene is TRBV27, the J gene TRBJ2-7, with D possibly matching TRBD2 (5 bases). Germline V gene data show CDR1 as MNHEY and CDR2 as SMNVEV (reference sequence). The length of the CDR3 is 14 residues. V lost 3 bases and J lost 2, with 11 bases in between. The CDR3 loop reads CASSLAGLTYEQYF. As DNA, the CDR3 is TGTGCCAGCAGTTTGGCGGGTTTAACCTACGAGCAGTACTTC.

This clone was observed a single time. The chain recombines TRBV2 with TRBJ2-7; TRBD1 aligns across 8 bases. The CDR3 loop spans 14 amino acids. The junction had 9 bases not matched to a gene; V was cut back by 8 bases and J by 3 bases. Germline CDR1 and CDR2: SNHLY and FYNNEI. The CDR3, as DNA: TGTGCCAGCTCAAAGACAGGGGAGTTCTACGAGCAGTACTTC. Protein product: CASSKTGEFYEQYF.

V gene TRBV30 combines with J gene TRBJ1-3, with TRBD1 as a possible D gene (6 bases). Per germline, CDR1 GTSNPN and CDR2 SVGIG (reference sequence). Trimming removed 3 bases at V and 4 bases at J, with 13 bases between. The CDR3 has 14 residues. CDR3 in amino acids: CAWSPTGLGNTIYF. In DNA form, the CDR3 reads TGTGCCTGGAGCCCGACAGGATTGGGAAACACCATATATTTT.

The rearrangement joins TRBV30 to TRBJ2-7; D not resolved. The germline gives CDR1 GTSNPN, CDR2 SVGIG (reference sequence). CDR3 size: 11 residues. V lost 7 bases and J lost 0, with 7 bases in between. DNA of the CDR3: TGTGCCTCCATGAACTCCTACGAGCAGTACTTC. Translating gives CASMNSYEQYF. The entire variable domain, with the rest obtained from reference TRBV30 and TRBJ2-7, is as follows: SQTIHQWPATLVQPVGSPLSLECTVEGTSNPNLYWYRQAAGRGLQLLFYSVGIGQISSEVPQNLSASRPQDRQFILSSKKLLLSDSGFYLCASMNSYEQYFGPGTRLTVT.

V is TRBV7-2 and J is TRBJ2-1, with 9 bases aligning to TRBD2. The CDR3 runs to 15 residues. V dropped 4 bases and J dropped 3; count of bases not matched to a gene: 4. Germline V gene lookup returns CDR1 SGHTA and CDR2 FQGNSA. The CDR3 DNA sequence: TGTGCCAGCAGCTCCGGGACTAGCTTCTACAATGAGCAGTTCTTC. Amino acids: CASSSGTSFYNEQFF.

The CDR3 nucleotides read TGTGCCAGCAGCTTACTAGCGGGAGGGCCAGATACGCAGTATTTT. It specifies CASSLLAGGPDTQYF. This chain joins TRBV7-9 and TRBJ2-3, with TRBD2 identical over 12 bases. Germline V gives CDR1 SEHNR, CDR2 FQNEAQ (reference sequence). The CDR3 sequence is 15 residues long. V lost 2 bases, J lost 4 bases, and 1 base stayed unmatched.

The V gene is TRBV7-2, the J gene TRBJ2-1, with a possible D match to TRBD2 (6 bases). Trimming left V 1 base short and J 6 bases short, with 13 bases between. Germline CDR1 and CDR2: SGHTA and FQGNSA. The CDR3 is 15 amino acids. This CDR3 reads CASSLDGLASNEQFF. CDR3 coding DNA: TGTGCCAGCAGCTTAGATGGGCTAGCGTCCAATGAGCAGTTCTTC.

The CDR3 loop reads CAISEWGQDLYGYTF. The DNA for the CDR3 is TGTGCCATCAGTGAGTGGGGACAGGACCTCTATGGCTACACCTTC. The rearrangement uses TRBV10-3 and TRBJ1-2; TRBD1 matches 8 bases. Germline V CDR1 and CDR2: ENHRY, SYGVKD. The CDR3 has 15 residues. V shed 1 base, J shed 4 bases, and the junction held 5 bases outside the gene matches.